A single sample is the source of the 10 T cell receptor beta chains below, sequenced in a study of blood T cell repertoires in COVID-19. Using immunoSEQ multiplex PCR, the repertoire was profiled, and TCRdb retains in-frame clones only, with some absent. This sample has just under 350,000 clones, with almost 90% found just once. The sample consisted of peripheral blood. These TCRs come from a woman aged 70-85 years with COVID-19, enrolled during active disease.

Here the CDR3 reads CASRWTGFDTEAFF. CDR3 sequence (DNA): TGCGCCAGCAGATGGACAGGGTTCGACACTGAAGCTTTCTTT. The chain couples TRBV5-1 to TRBJ1-1, with 8 bases fitting TRBD1. Trimming cost V 5 bases and J 3 bases; bases outside gene matches: 6. The CDR3 runs to 14 residues. CDR1 is SGHRS and CDR2 is YFSETQ in the germline V gene.

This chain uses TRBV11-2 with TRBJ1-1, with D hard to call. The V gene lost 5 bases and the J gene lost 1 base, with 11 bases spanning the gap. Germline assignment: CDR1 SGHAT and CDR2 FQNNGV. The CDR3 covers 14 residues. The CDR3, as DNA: TGTGCCAGCAGCCCCGGGAGCCGGAACACTGAAGCTTTCTTT. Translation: CASSPGSRNTEAFF.

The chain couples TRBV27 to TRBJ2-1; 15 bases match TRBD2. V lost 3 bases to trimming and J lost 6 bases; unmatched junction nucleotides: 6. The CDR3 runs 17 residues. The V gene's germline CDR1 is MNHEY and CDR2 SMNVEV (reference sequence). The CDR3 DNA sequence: TGTGCCAGCAGTTTGGGACTAGCGGGGGGATTCCTCAATGAGCAGTTCTTC. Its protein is CASSLGLAGGFLNEQFF.

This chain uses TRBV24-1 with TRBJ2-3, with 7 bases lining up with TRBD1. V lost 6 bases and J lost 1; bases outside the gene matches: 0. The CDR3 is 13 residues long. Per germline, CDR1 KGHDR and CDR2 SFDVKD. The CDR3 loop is CATSQGGTDTQYF. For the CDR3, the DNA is TGTGCCACCAGTCAGGGGGGCACAGATACGCAGTATTTT.

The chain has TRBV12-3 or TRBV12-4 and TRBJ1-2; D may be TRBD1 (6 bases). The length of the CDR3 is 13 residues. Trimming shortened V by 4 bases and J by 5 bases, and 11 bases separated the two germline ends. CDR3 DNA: TGTGCCAGCAGTTCCCCGAGGGGGTATGGCTACACCTTC. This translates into CASSSPRGYGYTF.

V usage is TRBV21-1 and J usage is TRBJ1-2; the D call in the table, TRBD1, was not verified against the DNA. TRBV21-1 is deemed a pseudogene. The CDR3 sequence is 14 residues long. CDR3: CASSKRKGAGGYTF. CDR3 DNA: TGTGCCAGCAGCAAGAGGAAGGGGGCAGGGGGCTACACCTTC.

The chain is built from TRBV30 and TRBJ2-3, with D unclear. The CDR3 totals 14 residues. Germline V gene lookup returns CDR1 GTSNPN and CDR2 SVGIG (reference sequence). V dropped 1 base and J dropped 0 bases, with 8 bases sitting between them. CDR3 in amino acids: CAWSDAASTDTQYF. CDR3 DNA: TGTGCCTGGAGTGACGCGGCCAGCACAGATACGCAGTATTTT.

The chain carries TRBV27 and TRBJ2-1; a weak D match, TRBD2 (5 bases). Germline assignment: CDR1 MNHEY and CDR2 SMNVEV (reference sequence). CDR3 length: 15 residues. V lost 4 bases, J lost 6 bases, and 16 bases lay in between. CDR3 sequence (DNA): TGTGCCAGCAGTTCCCGGGAAAAAGCAACCAATGAGCAGTTCTTC. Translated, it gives CASSSREKATNEQFF.

CDR3 amino acids: CASGKGSFIQYF. For the CDR3, the DNA is TGTGCCAGCGGGAAGGGGTCTTTCATTCAGTACTTC. The rearrangement joins TRBV21-1 to TRBJ2-4; no DNA check was done on the table's D call, TRBD1. TRBV21-1 is flagged as a pseudogene. The CDR3 length is 12 residues.

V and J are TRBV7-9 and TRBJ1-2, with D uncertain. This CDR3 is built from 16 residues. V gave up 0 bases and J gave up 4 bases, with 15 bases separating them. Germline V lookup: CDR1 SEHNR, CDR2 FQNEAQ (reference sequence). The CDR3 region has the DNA TGTGCCAGCAGCTTAGCCCCCTTGCAGAGGATCTATGGCTACACCTTC. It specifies CASSLAPLQRIYGYTF.